Below are 15 T cell receptor beta chains sequenced from a single sample in a study of long-term antiretroviral therapy in people with HIV (dated 2022 in TCRdb). Sequencing of the TRB variable region was done with the immunoSEQ hsTCRB v3.0 assay at survey level resolution. The clones in this table, taken by TCRdb from immuneACCESS, are in-frame only. Not every clone is retained; where verified, under half of the shortfall comes from an unresolved V gene, and the cause of the rest is unknown. The sample table lists about 25,000 clones, around 88% of them with a count of one. Less than 6.5% of the sample comes from the top ten. The sample here was unsorted PBMCs, taken around 4.5 years after starting antiretroviral therapy. The receptors were sampled from a man aged 25-40 years with HIV.

This clone was observed a single time. The V and J genes are TRBV4-3 and TRBJ2-7; TRBD2 matches 9 bases. The V gene end was trimmed by 3 bases and the J gene end by 2 bases; junction bases not matched to a gene: 8. This CDR3 contains 16 residues. CDR1 is LGHNA, CDR2 YSLEER, per germline. The CDR3 nucleotides read TGCGCCAGCAGCCAGGGGGCACTAGCGGGTACCTACGAGCAGTACTTC. This translates into CASSQGALAGTYEQYF.

The chain recombines TRBV4-1 with TRBJ1-4; 9 bases fit TRBD1. The junction had 10 bases not matched to a gene; V was cut back by 6 bases and J by 8 bases. Germline CDR1 MGHRA, CDR2 YSYEKL. This CDR3 is 15 amino acids long. The CDR3 sequence is CASSWTGAPREKLFF. For the CDR3, the DNA is TGCGCCAGCAGTTGGACAGGGGCCCCGAGGGAAAAACTGTTTTTT.

CDR3 sequence reads: CASSSPGLAGGDTQYF. CDR3 in DNA: TGTGCCAGCAGCTCTCCGGGACTAGCGGGAGGAGATACGCAGTATTTT. V and J are TRBV7-6 and TRBJ2-3; 15 bases are a match to TRBD2. The junction had 4 bases not matched to a gene; V was cut back by 4 bases and J by 5 bases. The CDR3 runs to 16 residues. Germline CDR1 reads SGHVS; CDR2 reads FNYEAQ.

The V gene is TRBV6-5, the J gene TRBJ1-4; 8 bases map to TRBD1. J lost 7 bases, V lost 4 bases, and 5 bases had no gene match. The CDR3 totals 14 residues. Germline lookup yields CDR1 MNHEY and CDR2 SVGAGI. The DNA for the CDR3 is TGTGCCAGCAGTTTACAGGGGGATGGTGAAAAACTGTTTTTT. Translated: CASSLQGDGEKLFF.

As for this clone: Within the sample, other DNA sequences also encode this same CDR3. The chain couples TRBV7-8 to TRBJ2-7; D perhaps matches TRBD1 (5 bases). Trimming took 1 base from V and 0 from J, leaving 13 bases between them. From germline, CDR1 is SGHVS and CDR2 FQNEAQ. The CDR3 runs 16 residues. The CDR3 reads CASSLGRTSNSYEQYF. The CDR3 nucleotides read TGTGCCAGCAGCTTAGGGCGGACAAGCAACTCCTACGAGCAGTACTTC.

The rearrangement links TRBV5-1 to TRBJ1-5; no clear D gene. CDR3 size: 13 residues. V lost 0 bases, J lost 7 bases, and 8 bases lay in between. Germline CDR1 is SGHRS and CDR2 is YFSETQ. The CDR3 sequence: CASSLALGQPQHF. For the CDR3, the DNA is TGCGCCAGCAGCTTGGCCTTAGGACAGCCCCAGCATTTT.

This rearrangement joins TRBV4-3 to TRBJ2-7; a weak D match, TRBD1 (5 bases). The CDR3 loop spans 14 amino acids. Germline CDR1 is LGHNA and CDR2 is YSLEER. V dropped 0 bases and J dropped 6 bases, with 12 bases sitting between them. This CDR3 is CASSQDRTRSEQYF. In DNA form, the CDR3 reads TGCGCCAGCAGCCAAGATCGGACAAGGAGCGAGCAGTACTTC.

The J gene is TRBJ1-2, the V gene TRBV6-1, with D hard to call. Trimming removed 1 base at V and 5 bases at J, with 11 bases between. This CDR3 spans 14 amino acids. Germline V gene sequence: CDR1 MNHNS, CDR2 SASEGT. In nucleotides, the CDR3 is TGTGCCAGCAGTGAAGAAACGAAAGTTTATGGCTACACCTTC. This encodes CASSEETKVYGYTF.

The chain has TRBV5-1 and TRBJ1-3; D gene unclear. The V end lost 4 bases, the J end lost 4 bases, and 3 bases lay between the germline ends. The CDR3 runs to 11 residues. Looked up from germline, CDR1 is SGHRS and CDR2 is YFSETQ. CDR3 protein: CASSPGNTIYF. CDR3 DNA sequence: TGCGCCAGCAGCCCAGGAAACACCATATATTTT. Full variable domain (outside the CDR3, taken from reference TRBV5-1 and TRBJ1-3): KAGVTQTPRYLIKTRGQQVTLSCSPISGHRSVSWYQQTPGQGLQFLFEYFSETQRNKGNFPGRFSGRQFSNSRSEMNVSTLELGDSALYLCASSPGNTIYFGEGSWLTVV.

The J gene is TRBJ2-1, the V gene TRBV2; D not resolved. Germline assignment: CDR1 SNHLY and CDR2 FYNNEI. Between the trimmed V and J ends, which lost 9 bases and 9 bases, there was a span of 18 bases. The CDR3 runs 13 residues. The CDR3: CASTLHPSGEQFF. As DNA, the CDR3 is TGTGCCAGTACGCTCCATCCATCAGGTGAGCAGTTCTTC.

V gene TRBV5-6 combines with J gene TRBJ1-5, with a possible D match to TRBD1 (5 bases). V lost 0 bases, J lost 0 bases, and 7 bases lay in between. CDR1 and CDR2 (germline): SGHDT, YYEEEE. CDR3 length: 15 residues. The CDR3 here is CASSLGQYSNQPQHF. DNA of the CDR3: TGTGCCAGCAGCTTGGGACAGTATAGCAATCAGCCCCAGCATTTT.

Here the CDR3 reads CASTPREVINEQFF. The CDR3 region has the DNA TGTGCCAGCACCCCCCGCGAGGTAATAAATGAGCAGTTCTTC. This chain uses TRBV7-8 with TRBJ2-1; D unclear. The CDR3 is 14 residues long. Germline V gene data show CDR1 as SGHVS and CDR2 as FQNEAQ. The V gene lost 7 bases and the J gene lost 7 bases, with 17 bases spanning the gap.

The rearrangement uses TRBV25-1 and TRBJ2-1, with D perhaps matching TRBD1 (5 bases). In germline, CDR1 is MGHDK, CDR2 SYGVNS. This CDR3 has 13 residues. V was clipped by 6 bases and J by 8 bases, with 14 bases between them. The CDR3 nucleotides are TGTGCCAGCAGCCTGATGATGGGGCATGAGCAGTTCTTC. Its translation is CASSLMMGHEQFF.

This clone was found once. This chain connects TRBV9 to TRBJ2-1; a possible D gene is TRBD2 (6 bases). The CDR3 totals 14 residues. Germline CDR1 is SGDLS and CDR2 is YYNGEE. Trimming cost V 6 bases and J 0 bases, with 10 bases left between them. This chain's CDR3 is CASNGDSSYNEQFF. The CDR3 nucleotides read TGTGCCAGCAATGGGGACTCCTCCTACAATGAGCAGTTCTTC.

The rearrangement uses TRBV5-4 and TRBJ1-1; D not certain. The germline CDR1 and CDR2 sequences are SGHNT and YYREEE (reference sequence). The ends were cut back, 2 bases at V and 0 bases at J, with 11 bases in the middle. CDR3 length equals 15 residues. DNA of the CDR3: TGTGCCAGCAGCTTAGGGAGACGGCTGAACACTGAAGCTTTCTTT. Encoded protein: CASSLGRRLNTEAFF.